This TCR beta chain was sequenced for a study of shared clonotypes between healthy human individuals. HIV-negative, healthy adults without recent acute infections or vaccinations were the donors. Sequencing was performed with immunoSEQ multiplex PCR; in TCRdb, only in-frame clones are kept and a portion is missing. The sample has approximately 2.4 million clones; approximately 95% are singletons. Per germline, CDR1 SGHNT and CDR2 YYREEE (reference sequence). After removal of 4 bases from V and 4 bases from J, the junction contained 9 bases not matched to a gene. CDR3 length: 15 amino acids. This receptor was obtained from a man aged 18 to 30 in good health. Material for sequencing was naive CD4+ T cells sorted from blood. Subset denoted: CD45RA+ positively selected. V usage is TRBV5-4 and J usage is TRBJ2-7, with TRBD1 identical over 9 bases. CDR3 amino acids: CASSPPGQGGYEQYF. The CDR3 coding sequence is TGTGCCAGCAGCCCTCCGGGACAGGGAGGATACGAGCAGTACTTC.